These T cell receptor beta chains were read from a single sample in a study of OX40 agonist ivuxolimab in advanced cancers. Sequencing used immunoSEQ multiplex PCR; TCRdb keeps in-frame clones, though not all of them. In the table there are around 90,000 clones, 85% to 90% of which are singletons. Here the sequenced sample was CD4+ or CD8+ T cells sorted from blood, taken in a trial of the OX40 agonist ivuxolimab. The receptors were sampled from an adult with an advanced solid tumor such as melanoma, head and neck, liver or kidney cancer. Each CDR3 is given with its conserved first and last residue. D genes are given only for firm matches. The listing skips clone size in some rows; elsewhere it reads once, few, many or a size class.

D gene	J gene	clone size	V gene	CDR3 DNA	CDR3 protein
NA	TRBJ2-7	NA	TRBV11-2	TGTGCCAGCAGCTTAGATCGCGCCTACCCGCAATACGAGCAGTACTTC	CASSLDRAYPQYEQYF
NA	TRBJ2-7	NA	TRBV28	TGTGCCAGCAGCCCAGGAGTGTACGAGCAGTACTTC	CASSPGVYEQYF
NA	TRBJ1-2	NA	TRBV7-9	TGTGCCAGCAGCTTATCACCCGATGGGTCCTATGGCTACACCTTC	CASSLSPDGSYGYTF
NA	TRBJ2-7	few	TRBV20-1	TGCAGTGCTAGAGACAACTACGAGCAGTACTTC	CSARDNYEQYF
NA	TRBJ1-2	NA	TRBV9	TGTGCCAGCCGCGGGAACTATGGCTACACCTTC	CASRGNYGYTF
NA	TRBJ2-2	NA	TRBV5-8	TGTGCCAGCAGATTGGGCCGCCCGACGGGAACCGGGGAGCTGTTTTTT	CASRLGRPTGTGELFF
NA	TRBJ2-3	NA	TRBV4-1	TGCGCCAGCAGCCAAGATAGGGTGACAGATACGCAGTATTTT	CASSQDRVTDTQYF
TRBD1	TRBJ2-5	NA	TRBV27	TGTGCCAGCAGAACCGGACAGGGACTCCAAGAGACCCAGTACTTC	CASRTGQGLQETQYF
NA	TRBJ2-7	NA	TRBV6-6	TGTGCCAGCAGCCGCCTTCAGGTCGAGCAGTACTTC	CASSRLQVEQYF
TRBD2	TRBJ2-5	NA	TRBV7-2	TGTGCCAGCAGCCCGACTAGCGGGAGTCGAGAGACCCAGTACTTC	CASSPTSGSRETQYF
NA	TRBJ2-7	NA	TRBV5-1	TGCGCCAGCAGCTTGTCCGGGTTCACGTACGAGCAGTACTTC	CASSLSGFTYEQYF
TRBD1	TRBJ1-2	NA	TRBV7-9	TGTGCCAGCAGCCCTCCCGGGGGGACAGGGGGCTACACCTTC	CASSPPGGTGGYTF
NA	TRBJ2-7	NA	TRBV30	TGTGCCTGGAGTGAGGCAGCAAGCTTCTACGAGCAGTACTTC	CAWSEAASFYEQYF
NA	TRBJ2-5	NA	TRBV11-2	TGTGCCAGCAGCTTAGCGGTGGAACTAGAAGAGACCCAGTACTTC	CASSLAVELEETQYF
TRBD1	TRBJ2-3	NA	TRBV13	TGTGCCAGCAGCTTGCGACAGGGGGCGGATACGCAGTATTTT	CASSLRQGADTQYF
NA	TRBJ2-7	NA	TRBV29-1	TGCAGCGTTTTCCTCTGGGAGACCTACGAGCAGTACTTC	CSVFLWETYEQYF
NA	TRBJ2-7	NA	TRBV10-3	TGTGCCATCAGTGTCACGAGGGGCAACGAGCAGTACTTC	CAISVTRGNEQYF
NA	TRBJ1-1	NA	TRBV9	TGTGCCAGCAGCGAGACCCACGGGGGCACTGAAGCTTTCTTT	CASSETHGGTEAFF
NA	TRBJ1-2	once	TRBV30	TGTGCCTGGAGTGTCCCAGAGGGGGGGGGTGGCTACACCTTC	CAWSVPEGGGGYTF
TRBD1	TRBJ1-2	NA	TRBV28	TGTGCCAGCAGTTTAGCTGTCGGGACAGGGGGCGGCTATGGCTACACCTTC	CASSLAVGTGGGYGYTF
NA	TRBJ1-1	NA	TRBV27	TGTGCCAGCAGTATGGTAGGGCAGGGGAAGGCTTTCTTT	CASSMVGQGKAFF
TRBD2	TRBJ2-3	NA	TRBV4-2	TGTGCCAGCAGCCGAGGACTAGCGGAACGCACAGATACGCAGTATTTT	CASSRGLAERTDTQYF
TRBD2	TRBJ2-3	NA	TRBV7-9	TGTGCCAGCAGCTCTAGCGGGAGTGCAGATACGCAGTATTTT	CASSSSGSADTQYF
TRBD1	TRBJ2-7	once	TRBV27	TGTGCCAGCCGGACAGGGTACGAGCAGTACTTC	CASRTGYEQYF
NA	TRBJ1-3	NA	TRBV21-1	TGTGCCAGCAGCAAAATCCCCGGGCCAAACTCTGGAAACACCATATATTTT	CASSKIPGPNSGNTIYF
NA	TRBJ1-1	NA	TRBV18	TGTGCCAGCTCACCACAAGGAGGGTTTGGCATGAACACTGAAGCTTTCTTT	CASSPQGGFGMNTEAFF
TRBD2	TRBJ2-7	NA	TRBV29-1	TGCAGCGTTTCTCTAGCGGGGATCGTATCCGAGCAGTACTTC	CSVSLAGIVSEQYF
NA	TRBJ1-1	NA	TRBV2	TGTGCCAGCAGTGAATTTGTGGGGAGCGGCACTGAAGCTTTCTTT	CASSEFVGSGTEAFF
TRBD2	TRBJ2-3	NA	TRBV6-1	TGTGCCAGCAGCAATCTAGCGGGAGGTGCAGATACGCAGTATTTT	CASSNLAGGADTQYF
NA	TRBJ2-1	once	TRBV29-1	TGCAGCGTGGAGCTAGCGCTGTCCTACAATGAGCAGTTCTTC	CSVELALSYNEQFF
NA	TRBJ1-4	NA	TRBV2	TGTGCCAGCAGTCCCAGTACCACAACTAATGAAAAACTGTTTTTT	CASSPSTTTNEKLFF
TRBD2	TRBJ2-1	once	TRBV15	TGTGCCACCAGCTTACTAGCGGGATATGAGCAGTTCTTC	CATSLLAGYEQFF
NA	TRBJ2-1	NA	TRBV20-1	TGCAGTGCTAGCGGGCGTGAGCAGTTCTTC	CSASGREQFF
NA	TRBJ1-6	NA	TRBV28	TGTGCCAGCAGTTTGTTTATGGGGGCTTATAATTCACCCCTCCACTTT	CASSLFMGAYNSPLHF
TRBD1	TRBJ1-5	few	TRBV28	TGTGCCAGCAGTATGGACAGGGGGATGCCCCAGCATTTT	CASSMDRGMPQHF
TRBD1	TRBJ1-2	once	TRBV5-6	TGTGCCAGCAGCTTGGACCGAACCGGGACAGGGGGCCGGGGTAGTGGCTACACCTTC	CASSLDRTGTGGRGSGYTF
NA	TRBJ1-1	NA	TRBV30	TGTGCCTGCGAAAAGGGGACGAACACTGAAGCTTTCTTT	CACEKGTNTEAFF
NA	TRBJ2-7	NA	TRBV27	TGTGCCAGCAGTTCCAGGGGATCCTACGAGCAGTACTTC	CASSSRGSYEQYF
TRBD1	TRBJ2-2	NA	TRBV11-2	TGTGCCAGCAGCTTTCGGACAGGGGACGCGAACACCGGGGAGCTGTTTTTT	CASSFRTGDANTGELFF
NA	TRBJ2-7	NA	TRBV5-6	TGTGCCAGCAGTCATGAGAGGGAGACTCAGCAGTACTTC	CASSHERETQQYF
TRBD2	TRBJ2-7	NA	TRBV29-1	TGCAGCGTTGAGGTCTCAGGACTAGCGGGAGACTACGAGCAGTACTTC	CSVEVSGLAGDYEQYF
NA	TRBJ2-2	NA	TRBV27	TGTGCCAGCGGAGGCGGCACCGGGGAGCTGTTTTTT	CASGGGTGELFF
NA	TRBJ2-2	NA	TRBV30	TGTGCCTGGAATTGGGGGTCCGGGGAGCTGTTTTTT	CAWNWGSGELFF
NA	TRBJ2-3	NA	TRBV6-5	TGTGCCAGCAGTTACTCTGGGGGTTGGACAGATACGCAGTATTTT	CASSYSGGWTDTQYF
NA	TRBJ1-2	NA	TRBV25-1	TGTGCCAGCGTCGGAGGGGCGAACTATGGCTACACCTTC	CASVGGANYGYTF
TRBD2	TRBJ2-3	NA	TRBV7-3	TGTGCCAGCAGCATACAATCCCGCGGGAGGGGAGCAGATACGCAGTATTTT	CASSIQSRGRGADTQYF
TRBD1	TRBJ1-2	NA	TRBV18	TGTGCCAGCTCACCAACAGGGGGCGCCGCGCTTGGCTACACCTTC	CASSPTGGAALGYTF
TRBD2	TRBJ2-3	NA	TRBV28	TGTGCCAGCAGTTCGGGGGGACTAGCGGGAGTCTGGGATACGCAGTATTTT	CASSSGGLAGVWDTQYF
TRBD1	TRBJ2-5	NA	TRBV11-2	TGTGCCAGCAGCTTCGGGACAGGGCGGGGGGAGACCCAGTACTTC	CASSFGTGRGETQYF
NA	TRBJ2-7	NA	TRBV7-2	TGTGCCAGCAGCTTAGGACGGAGCTCCTACGAGCAGTACTTC	CASSLGRSSYEQYF
NA	TRBJ1-3	once	TRBV5-1	TGCGCCAGCAGCATGGACGGGCCCTCTGGAAACACCATATATTTT	CASSMDGPSGNTIYF